Listed here are 30 T cell receptor beta chains from one sample, sequenced in a study of T cell repertoires in cytomegalovirus infection. TCRdb re-called the reads through MiXCR, storing one row per CDR3 protein. Here the sample spans around 770,000 distinct CDR3 sequences, 25% to 30% being singletons. Antigen specificity for these receptors is unknown. This specimen consisted of cultured CD8+ T cells from PBMCs, obtained from culture after CMV antigen stimulation. Receptors were obtained from a human donor in good health (CMV status not recorded). Some clones in this sample may be carry-over from other donors' samples.

Comments on this clonotype: One junction end does not reproduce the germline sequence, and a read error may be involved. The chain uses TRBV2 and TRBJ1-4; D not certain. This CDR3 spans 14 amino acids. Germline V gene lookup returns CDR1 SNHLY and CDR2 FYNNEI. The CDR3 DNA sequence: TGTGCCAGCAGTGTATATGGTTCTAATGAAAAACTGTGTTTT. Its translation: CASSVYGSNEKLCF.

This clonotype was observed at least ten times. The chain uses TRBV7-8 and TRBJ2-1; D unresolved. CDR3 size: 19 residues. Germline assignment: CDR1 SGHVS and CDR2 FQNEAQ. Trimming pared 1 base from V and 3 bases from J, leaving 22 bases between. This chain's CDR3 is CASSLEFRIGYGSYNEQFF. The CDR3 DNA is TGTGCCAGCAGCTTAGAATTTAGGATAGGTTATGGTAGCTACAATGAGCAGTTCTTC.

The gene calls are TRBV6-6 and TRBJ2-7; 8 bases map to TRBD2. CDR1 is MNHNY and CDR2 is SVGAGI in the germline V gene (reference sequence). The CDR3 length is 15 residues. The junction had 6 bases not matched to a gene; V was cut back by 0 bases and J by 5 bases. The CDR3 reads CASSYSNAGGHEQYV. The CDR3 DNA follows: TGTGCCAGCAGTTACTCGAACGCGGGGGGACACGAGCAGTACGTC.

This clonotype was counted a few times. The chain links TRBV4-1 to TRBJ2-5, with D perhaps matching TRBD1 (6 bases). From germline, CDR1 is MGHRA and CDR2 YSYEKL. Between the trimmed V and J ends, which lost 1 base and 1 base, there was a span of 16 bases. The CDR3 is 17 amino acids. CDR3 protein: CASSQAGHPASQETQYF. Here the CDR3 DNA reads TGCGCCAGCAGCCAAGCGGGACACCCTGCCTCCCAAGAGACCCAGTACTTC.

This clonotype was found many times. The chain links TRBV5-5 to TRBJ1-1; TRBD1 matches 9 bases. The germline V gene has CDR1 SGHKS and CDR2 YYEKEE (reference sequence). This CDR3 has 19 amino acids. With V trimmed by 4 bases and J by 0 bases, 16 bases remained unmatched. The CDR3 nucleotides are TGTGCCAGCAGCCGCCTACAATTGGGGGACAGGGTTGTGAACACTGAAGCTTTCTTT. Translation gives CASSRLQLGDRVVNTEAFF.

The V and J genes are TRBV5-1 and TRBJ1-1; TRBD1 is a possible D gene (5 bases). The CDR3 runs 14 residues. Trimming stripped 4 bases from V and 0 bases from J, with 10 bases between. Germline-derived CDR1 and CDR2 are SGHRS and YFSETQ. CDR3 nucleotides: TGCGCCAGCAGCAAAATGGACATGAACACTGAAGCTTTCTTT. Amino acids: CASSKMDMNTEAFF.

This clonotype showed up many times. The chain uses TRBV7-2 and TRBJ1-2, with 9 bases identical to TRBD1. This CDR3 is 14 amino acids long. Germline V lookup: CDR1 SGHTA, CDR2 FQGNSA. V lost 4 bases and J lost 4; bases outside the gene matches: 4. The CDR3 loop reads CASSWTGASYGYTF. Written as DNA, the CDR3 is TGTGCCAGCAGCTGGACAGGGGCATCCTATGGCTACACCTTC.

This rearrangement joins TRBV12-3 or TRBV12-4 to TRBJ1-6, with D possibly being TRBD1 (5 bases). CDR3 length: 13 amino acids. With 8 bases removed from V and 8 bases from J, the gap between germline ends came to 13 bases. CDR3 bases: TGTGCCAGCGTCGGGGACTGGGATTCACCCCTCCACTTT. This gives the protein CASVGDWDSPLHF.

The chain uses TRBV7-9 and TRBJ2-1, with D tentatively TRBD1 or TRBD2 (5 bases each). Trimming removed 6 bases at V and 6 bases at J, with 18 bases between. CDR1 is SEHNR and CDR2 is FQNEAQ in the germline V gene (reference sequence). This CDR3 is 15 amino acids long. Here the CDR3 reads CASRGENSFINEQFF. The CDR3 DNA follows: TGTGCCAGCAGGGGGGAGAACAGTTTCATCAATGAGCAGTTCTTC. The whole variable domain, remainder taken from reference TRBV7-9 and TRBJ2-1, is DTGVSQNPRHKITKRGQNVTFRCDPISEHNRLYWYRQTLGQGPEFLTYFQNEAQLEKSRLLSDRFSAERPKGSFSTLEIQRTEQGDSAMYLCASRGENSFINEQFFGPGTRLTVL.

This clonotype was detected only a few times. The chain employs TRBV7-9 and TRBJ1-1, with 7 bases identical to TRBD1. Trimming removed 5 bases from V and 0 bases from J; junction bases left unmatched: 12. There are 17 residues in the CDR3. The germline V gene has CDR1 SEHNR and CDR2 FQNEAQ (reference sequence). The CDR3 DNA reads TGTGCCAGCAGCGCCATATACAGGGGCGTCATGAACACTGAAGCTTTCTTT. It codes for CASSAIYRGVMNTEAFF.

This clonotype showed up many times. This chain joins TRBV7-8 and TRBJ2-1, with D possibly TRBD1 on 5 matching bases. Germline V gene lookup returns CDR1 SGHVS and CDR2 FQNEAQ. Deletions cut 1 base from V and 5 bases from J, with 15 bases between. The length of the CDR3 is 16 residues. The CDR3 loop reads CASSLDGQGKNNEQFF. CDR3 sequence (DNA): TGTGCCAGCAGCTTAGACGGGCAGGGAAAAAACAATGAGCAGTTCTTC. Supplemented by reference TRBV7-8 and TRBJ2-1, the full variable domain reads GAGVSQSPRYKVAKRGQDVALRCDPISGHVSLFWYQQALGQGPEFLTYFQNEAQLDKSGLPSDRFFAERPEGSVSTLKIQRTQQEDSAVYLCASSLDGQGKNNEQFFGPGTRLTVL.

This clonotype has a count of ten or more. J is TRBJ1-5 and V is TRBV6-2 or TRBV6-3, with a weak D call TRBD1 (6 bases). Per the germline V gene, CDR1 is MNHEY and CDR2 is SVGEGT. This CDR3 is built from 14 residues. The V end lost 4 bases, the J end lost 5 bases, and 12 bases lay between the germline ends. CDR3 DNA: TGTGCCAGCAGTTTGGACAGAGACTATCAGCCCCAGCATTTT. Encoded protein: CASSLDRDYQPQHF.

The chain recombines TRBV20-1 with TRBJ2-7; D is tentatively TRBD1 or TRBD2 (6 bases each). CDR1 and CDR2 (germline): DFQATT, SNEGSKA (reference sequence). Trimming shortened V by 6 bases and J by 4 bases, and 13 bases separated the two germline ends. This CDR3 has 12 residues. This CDR3 is CSARGRVYEQYV. The CDR3 nucleotides read TGCAGTGCACGGGGGCGCGTGTACGAGCAGTACGTC.

Turning to this clonotype: A much larger clone lies one base from this, so it may be a read error. V and J are TRBV7-3 and TRBJ2-3, with 8 bases that match TRBD2. The CDR3 sequence is 16 residues long. Germline V gives CDR1 SGHTA, CDR2 FQGTGA. CDR3 loop: CARSLGVAGTQDTQYF. In DNA form, the CDR3 reads TGTGCCAGGAGCTTAGGGGTAGCGGGGACTCAAGATACGCAGTATTTT.

The chain carries TRBV4-2 and TRBJ2-1; weak D call: TRBD1 (7 bases). The V and J ends lost 0 bases and 6 bases respectively, with 12 bases between them. Germline loops: CDR1 LGHNA, CDR2 YNFKEQ. The CDR3 contains 15 residues. DNA for the CDR3: TGTGCCAGCAGCCAAGAAGAGCAGGGGGGCAATGAGCAGTTCTTC. This encodes CASSQEEQGGNEQFF.

This clonotype occurred a few times. The V call is TRBV4-1, the J call TRBJ2-7; maybe TRBD2 (5 bases). The germline gives CDR1 MGHRA, CDR2 YSYEKL. V was cut by 3 bases and J by 5 bases, with 11 bases left in between. This CDR3 comprises 13 residues. The CDR3 here is CASSHGLSNEQYF. CDR3 sequence (DNA): TGCGCCAGCAGCCATGGACTTAGTAACGAGCAGTACTTC.

A single count supports this clonotype. J is TRBJ2-1 and V is TRBV7-9, with D unresolved. The CDR3 runs 15 residues. CDR1 SEHNR and CDR2 FQNEAQ come from the germline V gene (reference sequence). Trimming left V 5 bases short and J 1 base short, with 12 bases between. DNA for the CDR3: TGTGCCAGCAGCGCCCCGGGTGGATCCTACAATGAGCAGTTCTTC. The encoded protein is CASSAPGGSYNEQFF.

In this sample, this clonotype turned up a few times. The chain couples TRBV4-1 to TRBJ2-1; possibly TRBD2 for D (5 bases). Germline V gene lookup returns CDR1 MGHRA and CDR2 YSYEKL. Between the trimmed V and J ends, which lost 0 bases and 8 bases, there was a span of 26 bases. The CDR3 is 19 amino acids. In DNA form, the CDR3 reads TGCGCCAGCAGCCAAGATCGGAGTGGGAGCTACTCCCGGCGCGATGAGCAGTTCTTC. This translates into CASSQDRSGSYSRRDEQFF.

V and J are TRBV7-6 and TRBJ2-3; tentatively, D is TRBD1 or TRBD2 (5 bases each). The CDR3 loop spans 18 amino acids. Per germline, CDR1 SGHVS and CDR2 FNYEAQ. Trimming stripped 3 bases from V and 0 bases from J, with 19 bases between. The chain's CDR3 is CASSFSGAEAFSTDTQYF. The DNA of the CDR3 is TGTGCCAGCAGCTTCTCCGGGGCCGAGGCCTTTAGCACAGATACGCAGTATTTT.

This clonotype turned up a few times. The rearrangement links TRBV9 to TRBJ2-1, with D maybe TRBD2 (5 bases). This CDR3 region has 19 residues. From germline, CDR1 is SGDLS and CDR2 YYNGEE. Trimming took off 2 bases at V and 0 bases at J, with 21 bases between the two ends. The chain's CDR3 is CASSVQVRERTNSYNEQFF. The CDR3, as DNA: TGTGCCAGCAGCGTTCAGGTCCGGGAACGAACAAACTCCTACAATGAGCAGTTCTTC. The variable domain in full, completed from reference TRBV9 and TRBJ2-1, reads DSGVTQTPKHLITATGQRVTLRCSPRSGDLSVYWYQQSLDQGLQFLIQYYNGEERAKGNILERFSAQQFPDLHSELNLSSLELGDSALYFCASSVQVRERTNSYNEQFFGPGTRLTVL.

This clonotype was observed many times. The V gene is TRBV7-9, the J gene TRBJ2-5, with D possibly matching TRBD2 (7 bases). Trimming stripped 5 bases from V and 4 bases from J, with 17 bases between. There are 15 residues in the CDR3. Looked up from germline, CDR1 is SEHNR and CDR2 is FQNEAQ (reference sequence). CDR3 loop: CASSANRGGPETQYF. The CDR3 DNA sequence: TGTGCCAGCAGCGCCAATAGGGGGGGGCCAGAGACCCAGTACTTC.

This chain connects TRBV12-3 or TRBV12-4 to TRBJ2-3, with 13 bases fitting TRBD2. This CDR3 comprises 18 residues. V shed 3 bases, J shed 3 bases, and the junction held 9 bases outside the gene matches. CDR3 residues: CASSFVLAGGKETDTQYF. CDR3 DNA: TGTGCCAGCAGTTTTGTACTAGCGGGGGGGAAGGAGACAGATACGCAGTATTTT.

The chain links TRBV4-2 to TRBJ2-1; 9 nucleotides align to TRBD2. The CDR3 length is 16 residues. Germline trimming cut 1 base from V and 9 bases from J; bases unmatched to any gene: 10. Germline-derived CDR1 and CDR2 are LGHNA and YNFKEQ. This CDR3 is CASSQVMGGGAAEQFF. The DNA of the CDR3 is TGTGCCAGCAGCCAAGTGATGGGCGGGGGGGCGGCTGAGCAGTTCTTC.

This chain links TRBV4-1 with TRBJ2-1, with no clear D. The germline V and J ends were trimmed by 2 bases and 0 bases, with 11 bases remaining between them. The CDR3 totals 16 residues. The germline gives CDR1 MGHRA, CDR2 YSYEKL. CDR3 nucleotide sequence: TGCGCCAGCAGCCAATCGACGGTTGCCTCCTACAATGAGCAGTTCTTC. Translated: CASSQSTVASYNEQFF.

V is TRBV7-4 and J is TRBJ1-1; D call uncertain. Trimming took 2 bases from V and 0 from J, leaving 16 bases between them. Germline-derived CDR1 and CDR2 are SGHVT and SQSDAQ. CDR3 length: 17 residues. The CDR3 nucleotides are TGTGCCAGCAGCTTAAGTGGGCGGCAGACCTTGAACACTGAAGCTTTCTTT. Its translation is CASSLSGRQTLNTEAFF.

This clonotype was observed a handful of times. The J gene is TRBJ1-6, the V gene TRBV27; 7 positions match TRBD1. J was trimmed by 7 bases and V by 4 bases; bases with no gene match: 4. CDR1 and CDR2 from the germline V gene are MNHEY and SMNVEV (reference sequence). There are 14 residues in the CDR3. The CDR3 spells CASSYGTENSPLHF. The CDR3 DNA reads TGTGCCAGCAGTTACGGGACAGAGAATTCACCCCTCCACTTT.

The chain is built from TRBV6-6 and TRBJ2-5; D is tentatively TRBD1 or TRBD2 (5 bases each). The germline CDR1 and CDR2 sequences are MNHNY and SVGAGI (reference sequence). This CDR3 spans 14 amino acids. The V end lost 1 base, the J end lost 5 bases, and 11 bases lay between the germline ends. CDR3 region: CASSYLGPGETQYF. CDR3 DNA: TGTGCCAGCAGTTACTTGGGGCCGGGGGAGACCCAGTACTTC.

This sequence joins TRBV2 and TRBJ1-1; D uncertain. V was cut by 3 bases and J by 1 base, with 9 bases left in between. The CDR3 extends over 14 amino acids. CDR1 and CDR2 (germline): SNHLY, FYNNEI. The CDR3 sequence is CASSDGGRNTEAFF. CDR3 coding DNA: TGTGCCAGCAGTGATGGAGGAAGGAACACTGAAGCTTTCTTT.

This clonotype was picked up one time. The chain carries TRBV20-1 and TRBJ1-5, with D possibly matching TRBD1 (5 bases). The CDR3 is made up of 14 amino acids. V dropped 0 bases and J dropped 7 bases, with 13 bases sitting between them. Germline values: CDR1 DFQATT, CDR2 SNEGSKA (reference sequence). This CDR3 reads CSARDRGRGQPQHF. CDR3 bases: TGCAGTGCTAGAGATCGGGGGAGGGGACAGCCCCAGCATTTT.

The V gene is TRBV20-1, the J gene TRBJ1-2; D perhaps matches TRBD1 (5 bases). V dropped 0 bases and J dropped 3 bases, with 11 bases sitting between them. Germline-derived CDR1 and CDR2 are DFQATT and SNEGSKA (reference sequence). This CDR3 has 14 amino acids. CDR3 sequence: CSARDQGSDYGYTF. In nucleotides, the CDR3 is TGCAGTGCTAGAGATCAGGGTTCCGACTATGGCTACACCTTC.